A single sample is the source of the 13 T cell receptor beta chains below, sequenced in a study of CD8+CD57+ T cells in acquired aplastic anemia. Patients picked for sequencing had shown CD8+CD57+ cell expansion detected by flow cytometry. CDR3 and TCR beta VDJ profiling relied on genomic DNA as the template. TCRdb analysed the reads with MiXCR anew, one entry per CDR3 protein. This sample has fewer than 250,000 distinct CDR3 sequences, with roughly half found just once. The specimen was sorted CD4+, CD8+, or CD8+CD57+ T cells (not recorded which) from PBMCs. All receptors derive from a human donor with aplastic anemia.

Note on this clonotype: A much larger clone lies one base from this, so it may be a read error. The conserved closing phenylalanine or tryptophan is absent in this CDR3, likely reflecting a read error. The DNA is omitted, as the CDR3 cannot be located on it reliably, and the CDR3 follows TCRdb's listing. This chain links TRBV25-1 with TRBJ1-1. CDR1 and CDR2 from the germline V gene are MGHDK and SYGVNS. Ends included, the CDR3 has 14 residues. CDR3 sequence reads: CASSEYQDNTEASL.

The V and J genes are TRBV5-5 and TRBJ2-4, with D uncertain. This CDR3 is built from 15 residues. Trimming shortened V by 6 bases and J by 0 bases, and 13 bases separated the two germline ends. Germline values: CDR1 SGHKS, CDR2 YYEKEE (reference sequence). CDR3 nucleotides: TGTGCCAGCAAACGGTCTCCCTTAGCCAAAAACATTCAGTACTTC. It specifies CASKRSPLAKNIQYF.

Worth noting for this clonotype: An end of the junction differs from the germline gene, which may be a read error. The chain is built from TRBV5-5 and TRBJ2-1; 9 positions agree with TRBD2. Per the germline V gene, CDR1 is SGHKS and CDR2 is YYEKEE (reference sequence). The length of the CDR3 is 15 residues. The DNA for the CDR3 is TGTGCCAGAAGCTTGGGCGGGGGGGGGTGGGATGAGCAGTTCTTC. This translates into CARSLGGGGWDEQFF.

V usage is TRBV29-1 and J usage is TRBJ2-5, with D possibly TRBD1 on 6 matching bases. CDR3 length: 11 residues. V lost 4 bases and J 9 bases, leaving 12 bases between the germline ends. Germline values: CDR1 SQVTM, CDR2 ANQGSEA. CDR3 sequence (DNA): TGCAGCGTTGCGGACGAGGGGGCCCAGTACTTC. Protein sequence: CSVADEGAQYF.

The table lists this clonotype with many counts. The chain combines TRBV12-3 or TRBV12-4 with TRBJ1-6; no firm D call. CDR3 size: 17 residues. V was shortened by 1 base and J by 1 base, with 11 bases between the two germline ends. Written as DNA, the CDR3 is TGTGCCAGCAGTTTAGGTCGGGATGTGTCCTATAATTCACCCCTCCACTTT. The encoded protein is CASSLGRDVSYNSPLHF.

This clonotype was counted ten times or more. The rearrangement uses TRBV10-1 and TRBJ2-7; D is uncertain. The CDR3 consists of 14 residues. Germline V CDR1 and CDR2: WNHNN, SYGVQD (reference sequence). V lost 2 bases to trimming and J lost 2 bases, with 10 bases between them. The CDR3 loop is CASSEGSKPYEQYF. CDR3 coding DNA: TGCGCCAGCAGTGAGGGGTCGAAGCCCTACGAGCAGTACTTC.

In this sample, this clonotype turned up many times. The genes are TRBV6-1 and TRBJ1-3; D may be TRBD1 (5 bases). The CDR3 runs to 15 residues. Trimming removed 7 bases at V and 2 bases at J, with 15 bases between. Germline CDR1 reads MNHNS; CDR2 reads SASEGT. Here the CDR3 reads CASMSPGLAGNTIYF. In DNA, the CDR3 is TGTGCCAGCATGTCCCCGGGGCTGGCTGGAAACACCATATATTTT.

This clonotype was seen ten or more times. J is TRBJ2-7 and V is TRBV6-5; the match to TRBD1 covers 7 bases. This CDR3 comprises 15 residues. With V trimmed by 2 bases and J by 5 bases, 9 bases remained unmatched. Germline loops: CDR1 MNHEY, CDR2 SVGAGI. The CDR3: CASSYSSTGIHEQYF. CDR3 coding DNA: TGTGCCAGCAGTTACAGTTCGACAGGGATCCACGAGCAGTACTTC.

This clonotype was counted only a few times. The chain has TRBV10-1 and TRBJ1-2, with 7 bases fitting TRBD1. V lost 0 bases to trimming and J lost 0 bases; unmatched junction nucleotides: 4. This CDR3 is built from 16 residues. The germline CDR1 and CDR2 sequences are WNHNN and SYGVQD (reference sequence). As DNA, the CDR3 is TGCGCCAGCAGTGAGTCTGAGACAGGGACTAACTATGGCTACACCTTC. It codes for CASSESETGTNYGYTF.

This clonotype has a count of ten or more. This chain links TRBV5-6 with TRBJ2-7, with D hard to call. The CDR3 has 13 amino acids. The ends were cut back, 2 bases at V and 7 bases at J, with 13 bases in the middle. The germline CDR1 and CDR2 sequences are SGHDT and YYEEEE. CDR3 protein: CASSFTMFGEQYF. CDR3 sequence (DNA): TGTGCCAGCAGCTTCACAATGTTCGGGGAGCAGTACTTC. The full variable domain, its missing parts supplied by reference TRBV5-6 and TRBJ2-7, is DAGVTQSPTHLIKTRGQQVTLRCSPKSGHDTVSWYQQALGQGPQFIFQYYEEEERQRGNFPDRFSGHQFPNYSSELNVNALLLGDSALYLCASSFTMFGEQYFGPGTRLTVT.

This clonotype was recorded a few times. CDR3 protein: CASSYSETGGYTF. The CDR3 DNA is TGTGCCAGCAGTTACTCAGAGACAGGGGGCTACACCTTC. This rearrangement joins TRBV12-3 or TRBV12-4 to TRBJ1-2; 7 nucleotides align to TRBD1. This CDR3 spans 13 amino acids. Trimming at V came to 4 bases and at J to 8 bases, leaving 7 bases not matched to a gene.

This chain links TRBV2 with TRBJ1-5; D unresolved. The V gene lost 7 bases and the J gene lost 6 bases, with 13 bases spanning the gap. The CDR3 is 13 residues long. Germline loops: CDR1 SNHLY, CDR2 FYNNEI. The chain's CDR3 is CASIGWRGQPQHF. CDR3 coding DNA: TGTGCCAGCATTGGATGGAGAGGTCAGCCCCAGCATTTT.

This clonotype was picked up many times. The chain has TRBV14 and TRBJ2-7; D call uncertain. Germline CDR1 reads SGHDN; CDR2 reads FVKESK. This CDR3 comprises 14 residues. V was clipped by 0 bases and J by 4 bases, with 10 bases between them. Here the CDR3 reads CASSQDGWGYEQYF. Here the CDR3 DNA reads TGTGCCAGCAGCCAAGACGGCTGGGGATACGAGCAGTACTTC.